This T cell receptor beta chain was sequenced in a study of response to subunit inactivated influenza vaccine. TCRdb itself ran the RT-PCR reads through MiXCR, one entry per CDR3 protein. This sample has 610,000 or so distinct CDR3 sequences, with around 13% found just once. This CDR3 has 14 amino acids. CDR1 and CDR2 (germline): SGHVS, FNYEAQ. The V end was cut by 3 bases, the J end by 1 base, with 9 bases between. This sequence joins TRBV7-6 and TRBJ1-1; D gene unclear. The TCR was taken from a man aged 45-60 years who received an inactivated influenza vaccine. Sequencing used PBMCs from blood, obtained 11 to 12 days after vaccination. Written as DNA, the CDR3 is TGTGCCAGCAGCTTGGGCGGGAAGAACACTGAAGCTTTCTTT. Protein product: CASSLGGKNTEAFF.